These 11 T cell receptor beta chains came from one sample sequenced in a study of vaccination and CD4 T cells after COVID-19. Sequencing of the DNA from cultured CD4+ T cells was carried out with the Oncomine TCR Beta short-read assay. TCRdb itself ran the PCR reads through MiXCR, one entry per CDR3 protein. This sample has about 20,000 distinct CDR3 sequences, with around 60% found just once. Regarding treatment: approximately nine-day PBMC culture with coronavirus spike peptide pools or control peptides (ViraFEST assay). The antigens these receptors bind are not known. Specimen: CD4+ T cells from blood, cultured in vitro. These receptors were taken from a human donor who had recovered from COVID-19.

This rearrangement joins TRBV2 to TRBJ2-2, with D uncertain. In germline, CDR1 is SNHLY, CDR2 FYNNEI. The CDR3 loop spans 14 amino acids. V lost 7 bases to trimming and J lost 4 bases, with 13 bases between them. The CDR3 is CASTRPVGTGELFF. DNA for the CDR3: TGTGCCAGCACCCGCCCGGTTGGCACCGGGGAGCTGTTTTTT.

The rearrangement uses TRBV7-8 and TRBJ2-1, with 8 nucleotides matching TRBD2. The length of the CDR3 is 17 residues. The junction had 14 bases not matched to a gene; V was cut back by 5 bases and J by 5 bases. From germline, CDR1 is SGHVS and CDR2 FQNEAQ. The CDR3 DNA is TGTGCCAGCAGCGGTCGGGGGGCGGGAGGCCCCCACAATGAGCAGTTCTTC. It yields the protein CASSGRGAGGPHNEQFF. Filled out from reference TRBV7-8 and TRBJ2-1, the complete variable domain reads GAGVSQSPRYKVAKRGQDVALRCDPISGHVSLFWYQQALGQGPEFLTYFQNEAQLDKSGLPSDRFFAERPEGSVSTLKIQRTQQEDSAVYLCASSGRGAGGPHNEQFFGPGTRLTVL.

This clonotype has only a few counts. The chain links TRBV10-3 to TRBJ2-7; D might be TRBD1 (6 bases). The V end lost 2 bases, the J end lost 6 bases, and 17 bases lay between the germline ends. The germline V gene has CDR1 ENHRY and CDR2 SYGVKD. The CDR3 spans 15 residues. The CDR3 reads CAISEGGGTAREQYF. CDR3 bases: TGTGCCATCAGTGAGGGGGGCGGCACAGCCCGCGAGCAGTACTTC.

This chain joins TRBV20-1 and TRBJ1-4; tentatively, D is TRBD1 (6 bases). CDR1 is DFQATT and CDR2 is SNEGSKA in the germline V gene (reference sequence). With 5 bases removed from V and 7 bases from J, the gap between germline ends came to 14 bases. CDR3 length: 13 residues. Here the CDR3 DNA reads TGCAGTGCTCCCGGGACAACGGTTGAAAAACTGTTTTTT. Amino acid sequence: CSAPGTTVEKLFF.

The CDR3 sequence is CASSLEERGRQGSRSTEAFF. The CDR3 DNA sequence: TGTGCCAGCAGCTTAGAAGAGAGGGGTAGACAGGGATCACGGAGCACTGAAGCTTTCTTT. The chain combines TRBV7-2 with TRBJ1-1; 7 bases map to TRBD1. The CDR3 has 20 amino acids. Germline V gene data show CDR1 as SGHTA and CDR2 as FQGNSA. V lost 1 base, J lost 4 bases, and 21 bases stayed unmatched.

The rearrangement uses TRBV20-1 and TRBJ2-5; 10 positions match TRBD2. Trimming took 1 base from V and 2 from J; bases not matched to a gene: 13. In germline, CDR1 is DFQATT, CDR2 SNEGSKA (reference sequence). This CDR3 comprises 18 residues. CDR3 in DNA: TGCAGTGCTAGAGGGGCTAGCGGGAGAGGCGCCGCACAAGAGACCCAGTACTTC. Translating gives CSARGASGRGAAQETQYF.

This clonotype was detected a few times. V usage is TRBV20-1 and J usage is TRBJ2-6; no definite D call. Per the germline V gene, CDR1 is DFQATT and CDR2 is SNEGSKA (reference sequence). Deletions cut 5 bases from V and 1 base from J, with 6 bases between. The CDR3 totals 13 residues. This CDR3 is CSAERSGANVLTF. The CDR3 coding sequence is TGCAGTGCTGAAAGGTCTGGGGCCAACGTCCTGACTTTC.

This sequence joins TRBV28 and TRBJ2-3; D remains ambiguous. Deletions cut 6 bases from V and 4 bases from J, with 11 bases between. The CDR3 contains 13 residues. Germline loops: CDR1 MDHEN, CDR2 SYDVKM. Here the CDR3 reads CASSAASPDTQYF. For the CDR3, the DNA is TGTGCCAGCAGCGCCGCAAGCCCAGATACGCAGTATTTT.

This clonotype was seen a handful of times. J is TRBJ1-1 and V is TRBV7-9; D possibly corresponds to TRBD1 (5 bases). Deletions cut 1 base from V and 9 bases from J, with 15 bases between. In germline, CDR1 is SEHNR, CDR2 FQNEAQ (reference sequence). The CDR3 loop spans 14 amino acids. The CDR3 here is CASSLGDSGTQAFF. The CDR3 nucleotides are TGTGCCAGCAGCTTAGGGGACTCAGGCACGCAAGCTTTCTTT. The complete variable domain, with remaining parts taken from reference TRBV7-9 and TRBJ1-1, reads DTGVSQNPRHKITKRGQNVTFRCDPISEHNRLYWYRQTLGQGPEFLTYFQNEAQLEKSRLLSDRFSAERPKGSFSTLEIQRTEQGDSAMYLCASSLGDSGTQAFFGQGTRLTVV.

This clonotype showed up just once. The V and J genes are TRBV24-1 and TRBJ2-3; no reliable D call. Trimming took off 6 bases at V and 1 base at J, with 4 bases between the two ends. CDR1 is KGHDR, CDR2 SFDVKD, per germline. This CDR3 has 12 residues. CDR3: CATSPGTDTQYF. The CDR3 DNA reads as TGTGCCACCAGTCCGGGCACAGATACGCAGTATTTT.

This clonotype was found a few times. CDR3 in amino acids: CASMDRDRGGSNQPQHF. DNA for the CDR3: TGTGCCAGCATGGACCGGGACAGGGGAGGGAGCAATCAGCCCCAGCATTTT. The V gene is TRBV6-1, the J gene TRBJ1-5; 10 bases map to TRBD1. V lost 7 bases to trimming and J lost 1 base; unmatched junction nucleotides: 10. CDR1 and CDR2 (germline): MNHNS, SASEGT. The CDR3 spans 17 residues.